This paragraph reports one TCR beta chain. Its cognate antigen has yet to be identified. Nothing much larger sits one base from this clone, and base qualities are not available. In light of the paper, this sample's time point label describes: cells obtained before transplantation from donor or recipient. CD3+CD4+ and CD3+CD8+ populations were FACS-sorted from unstimulated pre-transplant donor and recipient cells taken from spleen or lymph nodes. This record belongs to a study of graft-versus-host responses after intestinal transplantation (dated by TCRdb to about 2021). Looking at the study overall: Recipients received multivisceral, liver-intestinal, or isolated intestinal transplants. Every recipient was given anti-thymocyte globulin induction, followed by 2 to 3 years of maintenance tacrolimus and steroids. Bulk TCR-beta CDR3 sequencing was used to track graft-versus-host and host-versus-graft alloreactive T cell clones in the graft, circulation and bone marrow after intestinal transplantation. To identify alloreactive clones, pre-transplant mixed lymphocyte reaction products were sequenced and then compared with unstimulated pre-transplant donor and recipient T cells. Of the 20 to 25 intestinal transplant recipients enrolled in the cohort, one of whom was a retransplant, 3 patients without pretransplant specimens were excluded. A peak of at least 4% donor T cells among recipient peripheral blood mononuclear cells was the definition used for donor T cell macrochimerism. Samples from three later patients were sequenced in-house on an Illumina MiSeq with MiXCR processing rather than by the commercial service.

General study outcomes and caveats: GvH clones were detected in recipient bone marrow, and some of these GvH clones were observed earlier in ileal mucosa or blood, consistent with an intestinal mucosal origin. Conclusions were limited by the relatively low number and heterogeneity of intestinal transplant patients. Peak levels of circulating GvH clones were associated with declines in HvG clones early after transplant. In patients with donor T cell macrochimerism, the allografts had high GvH to HvG T cell clonal ratios.

Unmatched junction bases come to 5, with V trimmed by 5 bases and J by 1 base. The germline V gene gives CDR1 as MNHNS and CDR2 as SASEGT. The CDR3 goes from the cysteine to the phenylalanine over 15 residues. The retained sequence is limited to the CDR3, 45 bases, with the frame set at the first base. The library was obtained by the immunoSEQ multiplex PCR assay. For most patients, genomic DNA was isolated with the Qiagen DNeasy Blood and Tissue Kit and sent frozen to Adaptive Biotechnologies for TCR sequencing. For most patients, genomic DNA was subjected to high-throughput TCR-beta CDR3 sequencing by Adaptive Biotechnologies. Regarding the original processing steps: TCR sequencing data for over 15 patients were retrieved from Adaptive's ImmunoSEQ software; a few other patients were processed with MiXCR and VDJtools. CD4 versus CD8 sorting errors were corrected by removing sequences found in both subsets at a frequency ratio below 5:1. CDR3 nucleotide sequences shared between donor and recipient were removed because their origin could not be assigned. To be classed as alloreactive, a clone needed at least 2-fold expansion over unstimulated cells and a minimum CFSE-low frequency of 0.002% (template counts) or 0.001% (read counts). A clone was considered mappable if detected in the sequenced pre-transplant spleen, lymph node, or MLR CFSE-low populations of the donor or recipient. Cumulative frequency of alloreactive clones was calculated as a percentage of all sequences weighted by copy number. What TCRdb holds here is the immuneACCESS table cut down to in-frame rearrangements. Part of the clones is not present; checked against another copy, under half of the missing clones reflect an unresolved V gene, and the others are unexplained. The V and J calls and the clone size are those of that table, but D and trimming were determined from the DNA. In all, the sample holds 85,000 to 100,000 clones, and around 90% of those were seen once. The ten largest clones add up to 0.15% to 0.2% of the sample.

Sample: unstimulated CD4+ T cells sorted from spleen or lymph node cells, taken before intestinal transplant. The clonotype comes from a human donor who received an intestinal transplant. In this chain, TRBV6-1 is recombined with TRBJ1-5; the central 7 bases match TRBD1. The CDR3 loop reads CASSIYRGSNQPQHF. In nucleotide form, the sequence is TGTGCCAGCAGTATCTACAGGGGAAGCAATCAGCCCCAGCATTTT.